Shown below are 12 T cell receptor beta chains from a single sample sequenced in a study of CXCR3-negative and CXCR3-positive naive CD8 T cells. The authors prepared UMI-labeled TRB cDNA libraries by 5' RACE. One entry per CDR3 protein, without DNA, is what TCRdb gives after re-calling the 5' RACE reads. This sample's table reports some 130,000 distinct CDR3 sequences. The sequencing sample was made of naive CXCR3- CD8+ T cells from blood. Indicated subset: CD45RO-CCR7+CD27+CD95- naive CD8+ T cells lacking CXCR3 (TNR3-). The source of these receptors is a human donor in good health. Some clones in this sample may be carry-over from other donors' samples.

V is TRBV29-1 and J is TRBJ2-4; the TRBD1 assignment by TCRdb is unverifiable without DNA. CDR1 is SQVTM, CDR2 ANQGSEA, per germline. The CDR3 runs to 13 residues. The CDR3 spells CSVGGTGLNIQYF.

The chain couples TRBV5-1 to TRBJ2-1; there is no DNA to check the TCRdb D call of TRBD2. Germline V gene sequence: CDR1 SGHRS, CDR2 YFSETQ. The CDR3 extends over 15 amino acids. The CDR3: CASSPGTSGRREQFF.

The chain has TRBV5-1 and TRBJ2-1; TCRdb's assignment of TRBD1 cannot be checked, as there is no DNA. The germline gives CDR1 SGHRS, CDR2 YFSETQ. This CDR3 region has 13 residues. CDR3 protein: CASSPDSDNEQFF.

This chain joins TRBV7-6 and TRBJ2-7. The CDR3 consists of 11 residues. Germline CDR1 and CDR2: SGHVS and FNYEAQ. CDR3 sequence: CASTSGYEQYF. Complete variable domain (other parts from reference TRBV7-6 and TRBJ2-7): GAGVSQSPRYKVTKRGQDVALRCDPISGHVSLYWYRQALGQGPEFLTYFNYEAQQDKSGLPNDRFSAERPEGSISTLTIQRTEQRDSAMYRCASTSGYEQYFGPGTRLTVT.

The chain has TRBV7-9 and TRBJ1-2; the TCRdb call, TRBD1, lacks DNA for checking. The CDR3 has 15 amino acids. Germline assignment: CDR1 SEHNR and CDR2 FQNEAQ (reference sequence). This CDR3 is CASSLESGAVSGYTF.

The CDR3 here is CASSPTGTYNSPLHF. The gene calls are TRBV7-3 and TRBJ1-6; TCRdb's D call, TRBD1, is unchecked because there is no DNA. Germline V gene sequence: CDR1 SGHTA, CDR2 FQGTGA. The CDR3 has 15 amino acids. The whole variable domain, remainder taken from reference TRBV7-3 and TRBJ1-6, is GAGVSQTPSNKVTEKGKYVELRCDPISGHTALYWYRQSLGQGPEFLIYFQGTGAADDSGLPNDRFFAVRPEGSVSTLKIQRTERGDSAVYLCASSPTGTYNSPLHFGNGTRLTVT.

The rearrangement uses TRBV29-1 and TRBJ1-2; TCRdb indicates TRBD1, and absent DNA this call remains unverified. The CDR3 runs 13 residues. Germline lookup yields CDR1 SQVTM and CDR2 ANQGSEA. CDR3 loop: CSVRDPGGVGYTF. The variable domain in full, with the rest retrieved from reference TRBV29-1 and TRBJ1-2, is SAVISQKPSRDICQRGTSLTIQCQVDSQVTMMFWYRQQPGQSLTLIATANQGSEATYESGFVIDKFPISRPNLTFSTLTVSNMSPEDSSIYLCSVRDPGGVGYTFGSGTRLTVV.

The genes are TRBV20-1 and TRBJ2-7. This CDR3 region has 13 residues. Per germline, CDR1 DFQATT and CDR2 SNEGSKA (reference sequence). The CDR3 sequence is CSANSEVSYEQYF.

The chain uses TRBV12-3 or TRBV12-4 and TRBJ2-7; TCRdb outputs TRBD1, but without DNA this stays unchecked. This CDR3 spans 13 amino acids. This CDR3 reads CASALRGVYEQYF.

This rearrangement joins TRBV11-2 to TRBJ2-3; TCRdb's D call, TRBD2, is unchecked because there is no DNA. CDR1 is SGHAT, CDR2 FQNNGV, per germline. The CDR3 totals 16 residues. CDR3 in amino acids: CASSGGTSGLTDTQYF.

The chain employs TRBV28 and TRBJ1-2; TCRdb selects TRBD1, and the lack of DNA leaves this call unchecked. CDR1 MDHEN and CDR2 SYDVKM come from the germline V gene. CDR3 length equals 15 residues. The CDR3 sequence: CASSLDRGDTYGYTF.

The gene calls are TRBV12-3 or TRBV12-4 and TRBJ2-1; the D call from TCRdb, TRBD2, cannot be confirmed without DNA. This CDR3 comprises 17 residues. Here the CDR3 reads CASLRGGGRGDDNEQFF.